Each of the 18 T cell receptor beta chains below was sequenced from the same sample in a study of beta chain features in type 1 diabetes. Investigators reverse transcribed all isolated RNA, so they sequenced expressed TCRB transcripts. Method: immunoSEQ multiplex PCR; TCRdb's copy keeps in-frame clones and lacks some. The sample contains hundreds of thousands of clones, around 65% of which appear only once. Sequenced sample: naive CD4+ T cells from blood. Every receptor here comes from a man aged 25 to 45 in good health.

J is TRBJ1-6 and V is TRBV7-2; no definite D call. Trimming took 4 bases from V and 8 from J, leaving 9 bases between them. This CDR3 region has 13 residues. CDR1 is SGHTA, CDR2 FQGNSA, per germline. CDR3 sequence reads: CASSSEQYSPLHF. In DNA, the CDR3 is TGTGCCAGCAGCTCAGAACAGTATTCACCCCTCCACTTT.

The J gene is TRBJ2-1, the V gene TRBV30; D not certain. This CDR3 comprises 10 residues. The germline V and J ends were trimmed by 5 bases and 10 bases, with 9 bases remaining between them. Germline CDR1 is GTSNPN and CDR2 is SVGIG (reference sequence). CDR3 bases: TGTGCCTGGGGTCGTCAGGAGCAGTTCTTC. Amino acid sequence: CAWGRQEQFF. Variable domain in full (rest from reference TRBV30 and TRBJ2-1): SQTIHQWPATLVQPVGSPLSLECTVEGTSNPNLYWYRQAAGRGLQLLFYSVGIGQISSEVPQNLSASRPQDRQFILSSKKLLLSDSGFYLCAWGRQEQFFGPGTRLTVL.

The chain combines TRBV18 with TRBJ2-7; tentatively, D is TRBD1 or TRBD2 (5 bases each). The CDR3 runs 14 residues. Trimming cost V 2 bases and J 0 bases, with 8 bases left between them. Germline lookup yields CDR1 KGHSH and CDR2 LQKENI. CDR3 region: CASSPGTFSYEQYF. Written as DNA, the CDR3 is TGTGCCAGCTCACCAGGGACCTTCTCCTACGAGCAGTACTTC.

In this sample, this clone turned up once. V usage is TRBV10-3 and J usage is TRBJ2-5; TRBD1 matches 9 bases. Trimming at V came to 4 bases and at J to 4 bases, leaving 7 bases not matched to a gene. CDR3 length: 15 residues. Looked up from germline, CDR1 is ENHRY and CDR2 is SYGVKD. The CDR3 sequence is CAISGSQGAGETQYF. DNA of the CDR3: TGTGCCATCAGTGGCTCACAGGGGGCTGGAGAGACCCAGTACTTC.

The chain joins TRBV20-1 to TRBJ2-7, with 7 bases that match TRBD1. The length of the CDR3 is 11 residues. J was trimmed by 5 bases and V by 3 bases; bases with no gene match: 1. From germline, CDR1 is DFQATT and CDR2 SNEGSKA (reference sequence). The CDR3 region is CSASRGNEQYF. As DNA, the CDR3 is TGCAGTGCTAGCAGGGGGAACGAGCAGTACTTC.

This clone was seen more than once but under ten times. This chain connects TRBV30 to TRBJ2-1; perhaps TRBD2 as D (6 bases). The CDR3 has 11 residues. The V gene lost 3 bases and the J gene lost 10 bases, with 10 bases spanning the gap. Germline V gene data show CDR1 as GTSNPN and CDR2 as SVGIG (reference sequence). CDR3 residues: CAWRGLKEQFF. The CDR3 DNA follows: TGTGCCTGGAGGGGACTCAAGGAGCAGTTCTTC.

V gene TRBV30 combines with J gene TRBJ1-1, with D maybe TRBD1 (5 bases). V was pared by 2 bases and J by 4 bases, with 14 bases between. The CDR3 runs to 14 residues. Germline V gene lookup returns CDR1 GTSNPN and CDR2 SVGIG (reference sequence). CDR3 residues: CAWSHTGGTTEAFF. The CDR3 nucleotides are TGTGCCTGGAGTCACACGGGGGGGACCACTGAAGCTTTCTTT.

The V and J genes are TRBV30 and TRBJ2-1; 9 bases agree with TRBD2. Germline V lookup: CDR1 GTSNPN, CDR2 SVGIG (reference sequence). Unmatched junction bases numbered 6, after V lost 3 bases and J lost 9 bases. The CDR3 spans 13 residues. This CDR3 is CAWSPRTSVEQFF. As DNA, the CDR3 is TGTGCCTGGAGCCCTAGGACTAGCGTTGAGCAGTTCTTC.

This clone was seen a handful of times. J is TRBJ2-2 and V is TRBV15; 7 positions match TRBD1. This CDR3 has 15 amino acids. The V and J ends lost 5 bases and 0 bases, in that order; junction bases with no gene match: 3. Germline lookup yields CDR1 LNHNV and CDR2 YYDKDF (reference sequence). CDR3 coding DNA: TGTGCCACCAGCCCGGACAGGACGAACACCGGGGAGCTGTTTTTT. It codes for CATSPDRTNTGELFF.

The CDR3 spells CASSFNTGELFF. CDR3 DNA: TGTGCCAGCAGCTTCAACACCGGGGAGCTGTTTTTT. This rearrangement joins TRBV11-2 to TRBJ2-2; D not resolved. Trimming took off 3 bases at V and 2 bases at J, with 1 base between the two ends. CDR3 length: 12 amino acids. The V gene's germline CDR1 is SGHAT and CDR2 FQNNGV.

The CDR3 spells CASSVGRTENNEQFF. The CDR3 nucleotides read TGTGCCAGCAGCGTGGGAAGGACTGAGAACAATGAGCAGTTCTTC. J is TRBJ2-1 and V is TRBV9; tentatively, D is TRBD2 (5 bases). The CDR3 has 15 amino acids. Germline assignment: CDR1 SGDLS and CDR2 YYNGEE. Deletions cut 2 bases from V and 5 bases from J, with 14 bases between.

The chain links TRBV15 to TRBJ2-1; tentative D call: TRBD2 (6 bases). The germline gives CDR1 LNHNV, CDR2 YYDKDF (reference sequence). The CDR3 loop spans 15 amino acids. V lost 5 bases, J lost 3 bases, and 14 bases lay in between. CDR3 nucleotides: TGTGCCACCAGCTCCAGACTAGAGGGCTACAATGAGCAGTTCTTC. Translated: CATSSRLEGYNEQFF.

This clone came up a few times. The chain carries TRBV30 and TRBJ2-3, with 9 bases that match TRBD2. Per the germline V gene, CDR1 is GTSNPN and CDR2 is SVGIG (reference sequence). The CDR3 sequence is 14 residues long. The V segment lost 3 bases and the J segment 3 bases; nucleotides outside the gene matches: 4. CDR3 nucleotides: TGTGCCTGGAGGACTAGCGGAAGGACAGATACGCAGTATTTT. Its protein is CAWRTSGRTDTQYF.

The chain links TRBV30 to TRBJ1-2, with unresolved D. V gave up 3 bases and J gave up 0 bases, with 14 bases separating them. This CDR3 has 15 amino acids. Germline V gene data show CDR1 as GTSNPN and CDR2 as SVGIG (reference sequence). CDR3 sequence reads: CAWSRIWESNYGYTF. Here the CDR3 DNA reads TGTGCCTGGAGCCGCATTTGGGAATCTAACTATGGCTACACCTTC.

The rearrangement joins TRBV29-1 to TRBJ1-1, with 9 bases lining up with TRBD1. Losses at the gene ends were 7 bases for V and 0 bases for J; bases not matched to a gene: 9. The V gene's germline CDR1 is SQVTM and CDR2 ANQGSEA. This CDR3 is 15 amino acids long. CDR3 sequence: CSAIQGAMVNTEAFF. As DNA, the CDR3 is TGCAGCGCAATACAGGGGGCGATGGTGAACACTGAAGCTTTCTTT.

The rearrangement uses TRBV29-1 and TRBJ2-3; D unclear. This CDR3 spans 13 amino acids. Germline V CDR1 and CDR2: SQVTM, ANQGSEA. V lost 7 bases to trimming and J lost 2 bases, with 13 bases between them. CDR3 in DNA: TGCAGCGCAGCTCTGGTGCTCACAGATACGCAGTATTTT. It encodes CSAALVLTDTQYF.

This clone was picked up one time. The DNA of the CDR3 is TGTGCCTGGAGTGACGGGGGGGCAGGAGCTACAGATACGCAGTATTTT. Protein sequence: CAWSDGGAGATDTQYF. This chain joins TRBV30 and TRBJ2-3, with 8 bases matching TRBD2. This CDR3 spans 16 amino acids. Trimming at V came to 1 base and at J to 3 bases, leaving 9 bases not matched to a gene. Germline V gene lookup returns CDR1 GTSNPN and CDR2 SVGIG (reference sequence).

The chain joins TRBV7-9 to TRBJ2-7; tentative D call: TRBD1 (8 bases). The CDR3 runs to 15 residues. Germline-derived CDR1 and CDR2 are SEHNR and FQNEAQ (reference sequence). The V end lost 4 bases, the J end lost 2 bases, and 15 bases lay between the germline ends. The CDR3 nucleotides read TGTGCCAGCAGCTATGGACAGGGAGGGGCCTACGAGCAGTACTTC. Residues: CASSYGQGGAYEQYF.